The 23 T cell receptor beta chains presented below share a single source sample, sequenced in a study of T cells in Graves' hyperthyroidism and ophthalmopathy. TCR beta CDR3 region amplification was performed from RNA transcripts. The TCR CDR3 was amplified in a first-round RT-PCR using the HTBI primer set. TCRdb re-called the multiplex PCR reads through MiXCR, storing one row per CDR3 protein. The sample lists under 300,000 distinct CDR3 sequences, roughly 15% occurring once. Sequencing was carried out using blood. The receptors shown here come from a middle-aged woman with Graves' hyperthyroidism.

This clonotype was detected a few times. This rearrangement joins TRBV5-1 to TRBJ1-3; D is undetermined. Trimming pared 1 base from V and 4 bases from J, leaving 15 bases between. Germline assignment: CDR1 SGHRS and CDR2 YFSETQ. The CDR3 runs 16 residues. This chain's CDR3 is CASSLKDVGGGNTIYF. The CDR3 DNA reads TGCGCCAGCAGCTTGAAGGACGTCGGCGGAGGAAACACCATATATTTT.

In its sample, this clonotype was seen many times. V gene TRBV2 combines with J gene TRBJ2-3; no clear D. Between the trimmed V and J ends, which lost 3 bases and 1 base, there was a span of 11 bases. Germline CDR1 is SNHLY and CDR2 is FYNNEI. CDR3 length: 15 amino acids. CDR3 region: CASSDGQVRTDTQYF. DNA of the CDR3: TGTGCCAGCAGTGATGGGCAGGTTCGCACAGATACGCAGTATTTT.

This clonotype has a count of ten or more. V is TRBV6-1 and J is TRBJ1-2; no firm D call. This CDR3 is built from 12 residues. Germline V gene lookup returns CDR1 MNHNS and CDR2 SASEGT. Trimming took 7 bases from V and 3 from J, leaving 9 bases between them. This CDR3 reads CASTDGYYGYTF. In DNA, the CDR3 is TGTGCCAGCACGGACGGATACTATGGCTACACCTTC.

This clonotype has at least ten counts. This chain links TRBV28 with TRBJ1-1; 7 bases agree with TRBD1. Germline values: CDR1 MDHEN, CDR2 SYDVKM. The CDR3 contains 17 residues. V gave up 6 bases and J gave up 1 base; unmatched junction bases: 14. The CDR3 loop is CASSPLYQGVANTEAFF. The CDR3 DNA sequence: TGTGCCAGCAGCCCCTTGTACCAGGGGGTTGCGAACACTGAAGCTTTCTTT.

Ten or more counts support this clonotype. The rearrangement uses TRBV6-9 and TRBJ2-7; 12 bases are a match to TRBD2. The trim removed 6 bases at V and 8 bases at J, leaving 17 bases unmatched. There are 17 residues in the CDR3. The germline CDR1 and CDR2 sequences are MNHGY and SVAAGI. The CDR3 protein is CASSPAWASGRAKKQYF. The DNA of the CDR3 is TGTGCCAGCAGCCCCGCCTGGGCTAGCGGGAGGGCCAAGAAGCAGTACTTC.

This clonotype was recorded at least ten times. This rearrangement joins TRBV20-1 to TRBJ1-5, with D maybe TRBD1 (5 bases). This CDR3 contains 14 residues. The V end was cut by 3 bases, the J end by 3 bases, with 12 bases between. Germline-derived CDR1 and CDR2 are DFQATT and SNEGSKA (reference sequence). The CDR3 sequence: CSARVWDLNQPQHF. CDR3 nucleotide sequence: TGCAGTGCTAGGGTGTGGGACCTCAATCAGCCCCAGCATTTT.

This clonotype came up many times. A read error may produce the germline difference seen at one junction end. The V call is TRBV7-8, the J call TRBJ2-3; unclear D gene. Germline V gene sequence: CDR1 SGHVS, CDR2 FQNEAQ. The CDR3 runs to 13 residues. The CDR3 loop reads CASSFTPAETQYF. CDR3 bases: TGTGCCAGCAGCTTTACCCCGGCAGAGACGCAGTATTTT.

This clonotype was found many times. The chain couples TRBV27 to TRBJ1-5, with D perhaps TRBD1 (5 bases). CDR3 length: 15 amino acids. The germline gives CDR1 MNHEY, CDR2 SMNVEV (reference sequence). Trimming cost V 6 bases and J 6 bases, with 18 bases left between them. Here the CDR3 reads CASRPGGGLVQPQHF. DNA of the CDR3: TGTGCCAGCAGGCCGGGGGGGGGATTAGTTCAGCCCCAGCATTTT.

This clonotype occurred many times. The J gene is TRBJ2-2, the V gene TRBV12-3 or TRBV12-4; 7 bases agree with TRBD2. V lost 5 bases, J lost 5 bases, and 5 bases stayed unmatched. The CDR3 consists of 14 residues. CDR3 sequence reads: CASSRLAVTGELFF. DNA of the CDR3: TGTGCCAGCAGTCGACTAGCCGTTACCGGGGAGCTGTTTTTT.

This clonotype appeared many times. The chain employs TRBV9 and TRBJ2-1, with 9 nucleotides matching TRBD2. CDR1 is SGDLS and CDR2 is YYNGEE in the germline V gene. The CDR3 sequence is 15 residues long. Losses at the gene ends were 4 bases for V and 6 bases for J; bases not matched to a gene: 8. The chain's CDR3 is CASSPGAGGFNEQFF. Written as DNA, the CDR3 is TGTGCCAGCAGCCCAGGGGCGGGAGGGTTCAATGAGCAGTTCTTC. The whole variable domain, filled in from reference TRBV9 and TRBJ2-1, reads DSGVTQTPKHLITATGQRVTLRCSPRSGDLSVYWYQQSLDQGLQFLIQYYNGEERAKGNILERFSAQQFPDLHSELNLSSLELGDSALYFCASSPGAGGFNEQFFGPGTRLTVL.

This clonotype was seen many times. The V and J genes are TRBV28 and TRBJ2-7; 10 nucleotides line up with TRBD2. Germline values: CDR1 MDHEN, CDR2 SYDVKM. The CDR3 has 16 residues. The V and J ends lost 7 bases and 6 bases, in that order; junction bases with no gene match: 15. CDR3 loop: CASIQVGLAGAGEQYF. The CDR3 nucleotides read TGTGCCAGCATCCAAGTCGGGCTAGCGGGAGCTGGCGAGCAGTACTTC.

This clonotype was counted at least ten times. The rearrangement joins TRBV20-1 to TRBJ2-5; D possibly uses TRBD1 or TRBD2 (6 bases each). This CDR3 has 13 amino acids. Germline CDR1 DFQATT, CDR2 SNEGSKA (reference sequence). Trimming stripped 0 bases from V and 5 bases from J, with 10 bases between. Written as DNA, the CDR3 is TGCAGTGCTAGAGATCGGGGGCGGGAGACCCAGTACTTC. It yields the protein CSARDRGRETQYF.

This clonotype was seen at least ten times. This chain joins TRBV3-1 and TRBJ1-4, with TRBD1 matching 9 bases. The CDR3 has 15 amino acids. After removal of 2 bases from V and 7 bases from J, the junction contained 5 bases not matched to a gene. Germline CDR1 and CDR2: LGHDT and YNNKEL (reference sequence). CDR3: CASSQLGQGIEKLFF. The CDR3 DNA is TGTGCCAGCAGCCAATTGGGACAGGGAATTGAAAAACTGTTTTTT.

This clonotype has at least ten counts. The chain combines TRBV28 with TRBJ2-1; D ambiguous. CDR3 length: 12 amino acids. CDR1 and CDR2 (germline): MDHEN, SYDVKM. Trimming shortened V by 4 bases and J by 5 bases, and 6 bases separated the two germline ends. CDR3 nucleotide sequence: TGTGCCAGCAGTTCTGGGGACAATGAGCAGTTCTTC. It yields the protein CASSSGDNEQFF.

This clonotype was recorded many times. J is TRBJ1-2 and V is TRBV2; 11 bases are shared with TRBD1. Looked up from germline, CDR1 is SNHLY and CDR2 is FYNNEI. The CDR3 runs 16 residues. The V gene end was trimmed by 1 base and the J gene end by 8 bases; junction bases not matched to a gene: 9. CDR3 loop: CASSEGTGGFGGGYTF. CDR3 nucleotide sequence: TGTGCCAGCAGTGAAGGGACAGGGGGCTTCGGGGGAGGCTACACCTTC.

This clonotype was seen ten or more times. This sequence joins TRBV2 and TRBJ1-6; D is ambiguous. The ends were cut back, 7 bases at V and 8 bases at J, with 9 bases in the middle. The CDR3 totals 12 residues. CDR1 and CDR2 (germline): SNHLY, FYNNEI. For the CDR3, the DNA is TGTGCCAGCAAGAGGCCTTATTCACCCCTCCACTTT. It is translated as CASKRPYSPLHF.

The genes are TRBV28 and TRBJ2-7; 10 positions match TRBD1. The CDR3 has 14 amino acids. V lost 3 bases and J lost 5; bases outside the gene matches: 4. Germline CDR1 is MDHEN and CDR2 is SYDVKM. DNA of the CDR3: TGTGCCAGCAGTTTCTCCGGGACAGGGGACGAGCAGTACTTC. This encodes CASSFSGTGDEQYF.

This clonotype has a count of ten or more. The chain uses TRBV12-3 or TRBV12-4 and TRBJ2-2; D gene uncertain. V was shortened by 6 bases and J by 8 bases, with 7 bases between the two germline ends. The CDR3 runs to 11 residues. CDR3 DNA sequence: TGTGCCAGCAGCCTTTCGGGGGAGCTGTTTTTT. It encodes CASSLSGELFF.

This clonotype came up many times. The chain recombines TRBV27 with TRBJ1-2; D remains ambiguous. Deletions cut 0 bases from V and 6 bases from J, with 11 bases between. Germline CDR1 and CDR2: MNHEY and SMNVEV (reference sequence). This CDR3 spans 14 amino acids. In DNA form, the CDR3 reads TGTGCCAGCAGTTTATCGATGAGTCGGGATGGCTACACCTTC. Translating it yields CASSLSMSRDGYTF.

This clonotype was seen ten or more times. The chain uses TRBV20-1 and TRBJ2-1; 16 bases fit TRBD2. V lost 6 bases, J lost 0 bases, and 8 bases stayed unmatched. CDR3 length equals 18 residues. Germline V CDR1 and CDR2: DFQATT, SNEGSKA (reference sequence). CDR3 in amino acids: CSATGLAGGRSSYNEQFF. The CDR3 DNA is TGCAGTGCCACGGGACTAGCGGGAGGGCGCAGCTCCTACAATGAGCAGTTCTTC.

This chain joins TRBV29-1 and TRBJ2-7; 9 bases are shared with TRBD2. Germline CDR1 SQVTM, CDR2 ANQGSEA. Unmatched junction bases numbered 7, after V lost 3 bases and J lost 4 bases. The CDR3 runs to 14 residues. DNA for the CDR3: TGCAGCGTTGAGTCTAGCGGGACCCAATACGAGCAGTACTTC. As protein: CSVESSGTQYEQYF.

By frequency in the sample, this clonotype is medium-sized. The V gene is TRBV28, the J gene TRBJ1-1; perhaps TRBD1 as D (5 bases). V dropped 5 bases and J dropped 4 bases, with 14 bases sitting between them. Germline CDR1 reads MDHEN; CDR2 reads SYDVKM. This CDR3 comprises 14 residues. The CDR3 is CASSPGFLSTEAFF. The CDR3 DNA is TGTGCCAGCAGTCCAGGGTTCTTGAGCACTGAAGCTTTCTTT.

This sequence joins TRBV4-2 and TRBJ2-2, with D perhaps matching TRBD2 (5 bases). CDR1 and CDR2 from the germline V gene are LGHNA and YNFKEQ. Trimming took 0 bases from V and 4 from J, leaving 15 bases between them. The CDR3 runs 17 residues. CDR3 in DNA: TGTGCCAGCAGCCAAGAAGGGAGAGCGGCGATCACCGGGGAGCTGTTTTTT. This sequence encodes CASSQEGRAAITGELFF.